This is a list of T cell receptor beta chains from one sample in a study of blood T cells in healthy people across ages. Using its own MiXCR run on the 5' RACE reads, TCRdb lists one record per CDR3 protein. Of more than 650,000 distinct CDR3 sequences listed, roughly 53% are singletons. The sequencing sample was made of blood. These receptors came from a man older than 75 in good health. The CDR3 runs from the conserved cysteine through the conserved F or W. A D gene is named only where the DNA matches it firmly. Only part of the rows carry a size: once, few, many, or a class if the clone is expanded.

v_gene: TRBV7-3
j_gene: TRBJ2-1
d_gene: TRBD2
abundance: -
CDR3nt: TGTGCCAGCAGCTTAATGGGGACTAGCGGTTCGAGCTCCTACAATGAGCAGTTCTTC
CDR3aa: CASSLMGTSGSSSYNEQFF

v_gene: TRBV15
j_gene: TRBJ2-7
d_gene: TRBD1
abundance: few
CDR3nt: TGTGCCACCAGCAGACCGGACAGGGGGTTGTACGAGCAGTACTTC
CDR3aa: CATSRPDRGLYEQYF

v_gene: TRBV20-1
j_gene: TRBJ2-5
d_gene: -
abundance: -
CDR3nt: TGCAGTGCCAGTAGCGGTAGCGAGACCCAGTACTTC
CDR3aa: CSASSGSETQYF

v_gene: TRBV18
j_gene: TRBJ1-5
d_gene: -
abundance: -
CDR3nt: TGTGCCAGCTCACCACAGGAGAGCAATCAGCCCCAGCATTTT
CDR3aa: CASSPQESNQPQHF

v_gene: TRBV7-2
j_gene: TRBJ1-5
d_gene: -
abundance: -
CDR3nt: TGTGCCAGCAGCCCCTACGGAGGCCTTAGGGCCCAGCATTTT
CDR3aa: CASSPYGGLRAQHF

v_gene: TRBV11-2
j_gene: TRBJ2-7
d_gene: TRBD2
abundance: -
CDR3nt: TGTGCCAGCAGCCTAGCGGCTGCCGAGCAGTACTTC
CDR3aa: CASSLAAAEQYF

v_gene: TRBV7-2
j_gene: TRBJ2-7
d_gene: -
abundance: few
CDR3nt: TGTGCCAGCAGGCCCCGGCAGGGGACTACCTACGAGCAGTACTTC
CDR3aa: CASRPRQGTTYEQYF

v_gene: TRBV2
j_gene: TRBJ2-3
d_gene: TRBD2
abundance: few
CDR3nt: TGTGCCAGCAGTGGGGGTATGGCGGGAGGAACAGATACGCAGTATTTT
CDR3aa: CASSGGMAGGTDTQYF

v_gene: TRBV9
j_gene: TRBJ2-7
d_gene: -
abundance: few
CDR3nt: TGTGCCAGCAGCGTAGCTGTCGGCACCTACTACGAGCAGTACTTC
CDR3aa: CASSVAVGTYYEQYF

v_gene: TRBV14
j_gene: TRBJ2-7
d_gene: -
abundance: few
CDR3nt: TGTGCCAGCAGCCATGCAGGGGGGGGCTCCTACGAGCAGTACTTC
CDR3aa: CASSHAGGGSYEQYF

v_gene: TRBV11-2
j_gene: TRBJ2-1
d_gene: -
abundance: -
CDR3nt: TGTGCCAGCAGCGGAATCCAGGCTACCACCGAGCAGTTCTTC
CDR3aa: CASSGIQATTEQFF

v_gene: TRBV13
j_gene: TRBJ2-3
d_gene: TRBD2
abundance: few
CDR3nt: TGTGCCAGCAGCTCCATCTTAGCGGGTCAGCGCAGATACGCGTATTTT
CDR3aa: CASSSILAGQRRYAYF

v_gene: TRBV12-3/TRBV12-4
j_gene: TRBJ1-2
d_gene: -
abundance: -
CDR3nt: TGTGCCAGCAGTTTAAGAGGACCCCAGGGCTATGGCTACACCTTC
CDR3aa: CASSLRGPQGYGYTF

v_gene: TRBV7-8
j_gene: TRBJ2-4
d_gene: -
abundance: -
CDR3nt: TGTGCCAGCAGCTTTTTGCAGGCCAAAAACATTCAGTACTTC
CDR3aa: CASSFLQAKNIQYF

v_gene: TRBV2
j_gene: TRBJ1-5
d_gene: TRBD1
abundance: -
CDR3nt: TGTGCCAGCAGTGTTACGACAGGGTTCAATCAGCCCCAGCATTTT
CDR3aa: CASSVTTGFNQPQHF

v_gene: TRBV4-1
j_gene: TRBJ2-1
d_gene: TRBD2
abundance: -
CDR3nt: TGCGCCAGCAGCCAAGAGGTCGCGTTAGCGGGAGGGCCGTGGAATGAGCAGTTCTTC
CDR3aa: CASSQEVALAGGPWNEQFF

v_gene: TRBV18
j_gene: TRBJ2-7
d_gene: TRBD1
abundance: -
CDR3nt: TGTGTCAGCTCACCACTCCCTGCCGGGACAGGCCTCCTTTACGAGCAGTACTTC
CDR3aa: CVSSPLPAGTGLLYEQYF